The rows below give T cell receptor beta chains drawn from one sample of a study of shared clonotypes between healthy human individuals. Sequenced by immunoSEQ multiplex PCR; TCRdb stores in-frame clones only, minus some. The profile shows more than 2,000,000 clones, around 90% of them singletons. Sequenced input: naive CD4+ T cells sorted from blood. The receptors come from a young man in good health. Each CDR3 is given with its conserved first and last residue. A D gene is named only where the DNA matches it firmly. The size of a clone is reported for some rows only, either as once, few or many, or as a class for expanded clones.

V gene: TRBV13; D gene: NA; J gene: TRBJ2-2; clone size: NA; CDR3 DNA: TGTGCCAGCACGAACACCGGGGAGCTGTTTTTT; CDR3 protein: CASTNTGELFF
V gene: TRBV29-1; D gene: NA; J gene: TRBJ2-6; clone size: NA; CDR3 DNA: TGCAGCGTTGAAATTGCGGGGTCTGGGGCCAACGTCCTGACTTTC; CDR3 protein: CSVEIAGSGANVLTF
V gene: TRBV9; D gene: NA; J gene: TRBJ2-3; clone size: NA; CDR3 DNA: TGTGCCAGCAGCGTAGGACAGTCGAGCACAGATACGCAGTATTTT; CDR3 protein: CASSVGQSSTDTQYF
V gene: TRBV29-1; D gene: NA; J gene: TRBJ2-2; clone size: NA; CDR3 DNA: TGCAGCGTTTGTGTCGGACTGGCAAGCGGGGAGCTGTTTTTT; CDR3 protein: CSVCVGLASGELFF
V gene: TRBV19; D gene: NA; J gene: TRBJ1-2; clone size: once; CDR3 DNA: TGTGCCAGTAGTATGGGGGACTTGAATGGCTACACCTTC; CDR3 protein: CASSMGDLNGYTF
V gene: TRBV9; D gene: NA; J gene: TRBJ2-7; clone size: NA; CDR3 DNA: TGTGCCAGCAGCCCACGGACAGAGTCCTACGAGCAGTACTTC; CDR3 protein: CASSPRTESYEQYF
V gene: TRBV5-5; D gene: NA; J gene: TRBJ1-6; clone size: NA; CDR3 DNA: TGTGCCAGCGTCCGAGACCTAAATTCACCCCTCCACTTT; CDR3 protein: CASVRDLNSPLHF
V gene: TRBV5-1; D gene: NA; J gene: TRBJ2-5; clone size: NA; CDR3 DNA: TGCGCCAGCAGCTTGGGGTTACAGACCCAAGAGACCCAGTACTTC; CDR3 protein: CASSLGLQTQETQYF
V gene: TRBV6-5; D gene: NA; J gene: TRBJ1-5; clone size: NA; CDR3 DNA: TGTGCCAGCAGTTATCGACGCGGCAATCAGCCCCAGCATTTT; CDR3 protein: CASSYRRGNQPQHF
V gene: TRBV9; D gene: NA; J gene: TRBJ2-2; clone size: NA; CDR3 DNA: TGTGCCAGCAGCACCCACGTCTGGGGTCCTACGAACACCGGGGAGCTGTTTTTT; CDR3 protein: CASSTHVWGPTNTGELFF
V gene: TRBV10-3; D gene: TRBD2; J gene: TRBJ2-1; clone size: NA; CDR3 DNA: TGTGCCATCAGTCGAGCCCCTAGCGGGGGTTCCTACAATGAGCAGTTCTTC; CDR3 protein: CAISRAPSGGSYNEQFF
V gene: TRBV7-8; D gene: NA; J gene: TRBJ2-5; clone size: NA; CDR3 DNA: TGTGCCAGCAGCTTAGCCGGCGGACAAGAGACCCAGTACTTC; CDR3 protein: CASSLAGGQETQYF
V gene: TRBV6-6; D gene: NA; J gene: TRBJ2-2; clone size: NA; CDR3 DNA: TGTGCCAGTCTAAATCGACAGGAGAACACCGGGGAGCTGTTTTTT; CDR3 protein: CASLNRQENTGELFF
V gene: TRBV11-2; D gene: TRBD2; J gene: TRBJ2-1; clone size: NA; CDR3 DNA: TGTGCCAGCAGCCCCCGACTAGCGGGGGGACTCGATGAGCAGTTCTTC; CDR3 protein: CASSPRLAGGLDEQFF
V gene: TRBV5-1; D gene: TRBD2; J gene: TRBJ2-3; clone size: once; CDR3 DNA: TGCGCCAGCAACCCTAGCGGTTTTTTCACAGATACGCAGTATTTT; CDR3 protein: CASNPSGFFTDTQYF